These 25 T cell receptor beta chains originate from one sample sequenced in a study of T cells in Graves' hyperthyroidism and ophthalmopathy. TCR beta CDR3 regions were amplified from RNA transcripts. First-round RT-PCR of the TCR CDR3 relied on the HTBI primer set. MiXCR, applied by TCRdb to the multiplex PCR reads, yields one record per CDR3 protein. The table shows some 550,000 distinct CDR3 sequences, with approximately 16% occurring only once. Sequenced input: blood. The receptor source for this set is a middle-aged woman with Graves' ophthalmopathy.

The genes are TRBV19 and TRBJ1-5, with 7 bases aligning to TRBD1. CDR1 is LNHDA, CDR2 SQIVND, per germline (reference sequence). CDR3 size: 15 residues. Trimming at V came to 4 bases and at J to 7 bases, leaving 10 bases not matched to a gene. The CDR3 bases are TGTGCCAGTAGTACGGTGGTACACAGGGGACAGCCCCAGCATTTT. It codes for CASSTVVHRGQPQHF.

In its sample, this clonotype was seen a few times. This chain links TRBV19 with TRBJ1-5; maybe TRBD1 (6 bases). CDR1 is LNHDA, CDR2 SQIVND, per germline (reference sequence). V was clipped by 5 bases and J by 6 bases, with 17 bases between them. The CDR3 is 15 amino acids. The CDR3 region has the DNA TGTGCCAGTAGTTTCTCTCCGGACAGTCCTCAGCCCCAGCATTTT. Translating gives CASSFSPDSPQPQHF.

This clonotype was seen repeatedly, ten times or more. The J gene is TRBJ2-2, the V gene TRBV7-8; no definite D call. With 5 bases removed from V and 4 bases from J, the gap between germline ends came to 8 bases. Germline V lookup: CDR1 SGHVS, CDR2 FQNEAQ. This CDR3 comprises 13 residues. In DNA form, the CDR3 reads TGTGCCAGCAGCGTGGACGGCACCGGGGAGCTGTTTTTT. This gives the protein CASSVDGTGELFF.

This chain uses TRBV9 with TRBJ1-5; weak D call: TRBD1 (5 bases). The length of the CDR3 is 16 residues. From germline, CDR1 is SGDLS and CDR2 YYNGEE. Trimming removed 3 bases at V and 3 bases at J, with 16 bases between. This chain's CDR3 is CASSGEGTDNNQPQHF. CDR3 nucleotides: TGTGCCAGCAGCGGGGAGGGGACCGATAACAATCAGCCCCAGCATTTT.

The sample holds a few counts of this clonotype. V and J are TRBV6-1 and TRBJ2-1; perhaps TRBD1 as D (6 bases). Germline V gene data show CDR1 as MNHNS and CDR2 as SASEGT. V lost 3 bases and J lost 3, with 12 bases in between. The CDR3 length is 15 residues. The CDR3 protein is CASSDSGQYYNEQFF. For the CDR3, the DNA is TGTGCCAGCAGTGACTCCGGACAGTACTACAATGAGCAGTTCTTC.

This clonotype has ten or more counts. The genes are TRBV11-2 and TRBJ2-4, with 8 bases lining up with TRBD1. In germline, CDR1 is SGHAT, CDR2 FQNNGV. CDR3 size: 15 residues. After removal of 1 base from V and 7 bases from J, the junction contained 6 bases not matched to a gene. Here the CDR3 DNA reads TGTGCCAGCAGCTTAGTGGCAGGGGGCCCGAACATTCAGTACTTC. Its translation: CASSLVAGGPNIQYF. Based on the CDR3 plus reference TRBV11-2 and TRBJ2-4, the full variable domain is EAGVAQSPRYKIIEKRQSVAFWCNPISGHATLYWYQQILGQGPKLLIQFQNNGVVDDSQLPKDRFSAERLKGVDSTLKIQPAKLEDSAVYLCASSLVAGGPNIQYFGAGTRLSVL.

The rearrangement links TRBV28 to TRBJ2-7; 9 bases agree with TRBD2. Germline values: CDR1 MDHEN, CDR2 SYDVKM. This CDR3 contains 16 residues. The J segment lost 6 bases and the V segment lost 3 bases, leaving 12 bases of the junction unmatched. The CDR3 DNA is TGTGCCAGCAGTTTGCCGGGGACTAGCCCGAGGGGCGAGCAGTACTTC. Amino acids: CASSLPGTSPRGEQYF.

At least ten counts were recorded for this clonotype. The chain employs TRBV5-6 and TRBJ1-3; weak D call: TRBD1 (5 bases). Germline lookup yields CDR1 SGHDT and CDR2 YYEEEE. The V end lost 2 bases, the J end lost 0 bases, and 9 bases lay between the germline ends. CDR3 size: 15 residues. CDR3 DNA sequence: TGTGCCAGCAGCTTCGACAGCCACTCTGGAAACACCATATATTTT. Translation gives CASSFDSHSGNTIYF.

This clonotype was seen at least ten times. The gene calls are TRBV5-1 and TRBJ1-1; the D is unclear. CDR3 size: 14 residues. Per germline, CDR1 SGHRS and CDR2 YFSETQ. V dropped 2 bases and J dropped 7 bases, with 15 bases sitting between them. In DNA form, the CDR3 reads TGCGCCAGCAGCTTTGGACGAGGGAGCATTGAAGCTTTCTTT. It is translated as CASSFGRGSIEAFF.

This clonotype has ten or more counts. The rearrangement links TRBV3-1 to TRBJ2-1; D is perhaps TRBD1 or TRBD2 (5 bases each). The germline gives CDR1 LGHDT, CDR2 YNNKEL (reference sequence). V shed 0 bases and J shed 9 bases, with 24 bases lying between them. The CDR3 is made up of 18 amino acids. DNA for the CDR3: TGTGCCAGCAGCCAAGAGTTCAGGAGCGCCCGCTCAGGGACTGAGCAGTTCTTC. As protein: CASSQEFRSARSGTEQFF.

This clonotype has ten or more counts. The CDR3 DNA is TGCGCCAGCAGCTTGGAAGGATATTATCCTAATTCACCCCTCCACTTT. It yields the protein CASSLEGYYPNSPLHF. The rearrangement links TRBV5-1 to TRBJ1-6; D is unresolved. The CDR3 covers 16 residues. Trimming removed 0 bases at V and 6 bases at J, with 13 bases between. Germline V lookup: CDR1 SGHRS, CDR2 YFSETQ.

This clonotype appeared once. The chain is built from TRBV12-3 or TRBV12-4 and TRBJ1-5; tentative D call: TRBD1 (6 bases). Trimming left V 6 bases short and J 11 bases short, with 35 bases between. This CDR3 has 19 residues. The CDR3 region is CASSETTAGALGAKETQHF. The DNA of the CDR3 is TGTGCCAGCAGCGAAACGACAGCGGGGGCGCTGGGGGCAAAAGAGACCCAGCATTTT.

The CDR3: CASSFTRGGNTGELFF. The CDR3 bases are TGTGCCAGCAGCTTTACTCGGGGGGGTAACACCGGGGAGCTGTTTTTT. V and J are TRBV7-2 and TRBJ2-2; 8 bases are shared with TRBD2. CDR3 size: 16 residues. V dropped 3 bases and J dropped 2; count of bases not matched to a gene: 5. CDR1 and CDR2 (germline): SGHTA, FQGNSA.

This clonotype was counted between two and nine times. J is TRBJ1-5 and V is TRBV6-1, with a tentative D call TRBD1 (5 bases). Between the trimmed V and J ends, which lost 7 bases and 9 bases, there was a span of 16 bases. Germline assignment: CDR1 MNHNS and CDR2 SASEGT. The CDR3 has 13 amino acids. CDR3 nucleotide sequence: TGTGCCAGCATTTCGGACACCGTAGGGCCCCAGCATTTT. This codes for CASISDTVGPQHF.

The genes are TRBV5-1 and TRBJ2-1, with a weak D call TRBD1 (6 bases). Trimming cost V 5 bases and J 4 bases, with 13 bases left between them. The CDR3 is 14 residues long. CDR1 and CDR2 from the germline V gene are SGHRS and YFSETQ. Written as DNA, the CDR3 is TGCGCCAGCAGGGGTTCGGACAGTTACAATGAGCAGTTCTTC. Its translation is CASRGSDSYNEQFF.

The V and J genes are TRBV20-1 and TRBJ2-3; 11 nucleotides align to TRBD2. J lost 4 bases, V lost 0 bases, and 6 bases had no gene match. CDR1 and CDR2 from the germline V gene are DFQATT and SNEGSKA (reference sequence). The CDR3 is made up of 16 amino acids. This CDR3 is CSARDYTSGSSDTQYF. The CDR3 region has the DNA TGCAGTGCTAGAGATTACACTAGCGGGAGTTCAGATACGCAGTATTTT.

The CDR3: CASSQGQEQDSYEQYF. The CDR3 DNA reads TGTGCCAGCAGCCAAGGCCAGGAACAGGACTCCTACGAGCAGTACTTC. This chain joins TRBV4-2 and TRBJ2-7, with a possible D match to TRBD1 (5 bases). The CDR3 sequence is 16 residues long. The germline CDR1 and CDR2 sequences are LGHNA and YNFKEQ. The V end lost 1 base, the J end lost 0 bases, and 13 bases lay between the germline ends.

This chain joins TRBV29-1 and TRBJ1-2; D uncertain. V lost 3 bases to trimming and J lost 4 bases, with 12 bases between them. This CDR3 contains 13 residues. Germline V gene sequence: CDR1 SQVTM, CDR2 ANQGSEA. The CDR3 bases are TGCAGCGTTGATGACGGGGAGGGCTATGGCTACACCTTC. Encoded protein: CSVDDGEGYGYTF. The variable domain in full, with the rest retrieved from reference TRBV29-1 and TRBJ1-2, is SAVISQKPSRDICQRGTSLTIQCQVDSQVTMMFWYRQQPGQSLTLIATANQGSEATYESGFVIDKFPISRPNLTFSTLTVSNMSPEDSSIYLCSVDDGEGYGYTFGSGTRLTVV.

The chain uses TRBV4-1 and TRBJ1-2, with D possibly being TRBD1 (5 bases). CDR3 length: 13 residues. V was clipped by 1 base and J by 4 bases, with 7 bases between them. CDR1 is MGHRA and CDR2 is YSYEKL in the germline V gene. This chain's CDR3 is CASSQGGSYGYTF. CDR3 coding DNA: TGCGCCAGCAGCCAAGGGGGCTCCTATGGCTACACCTTC.

This clonotype showed up many times. V and J are TRBV2 and TRBJ2-3, with 12 bases aligning to TRBD2. This CDR3 comprises 15 residues. V was clipped by 4 bases and J by 1 base; unmatched bases: 0. CDR1 and CDR2 from the germline V gene are SNHLY and FYNNEI. CDR3 region: CASSGTSGGTDTQYF. The DNA for the CDR3 is TGTGCCAGCAGTGGGACTAGCGGGGGCACAGATACGCAGTATTTT.

This clonotype came up many times. The rearrangement links TRBV20-1 to TRBJ2-1; D remains unclear. This CDR3 is built from 12 residues. Per germline, CDR1 DFQATT and CDR2 SNEGSKA (reference sequence). Trimming shortened V by 5 bases and J by 9 bases, and 14 bases separated the two germline ends. CDR3 protein: CSALRFGFEQFF. The CDR3, as DNA: TGCAGTGCTTTAAGATTTGGCTTTGAGCAGTTCTTC.

The gene calls are TRBV4-1 and TRBJ2-2; TRBD1 matches 7 bases. The germline V gene has CDR1 MGHRA and CDR2 YSYEKL. CDR3 length: 14 residues. V lost 1 base to trimming and J lost 9 bases; unmatched junction nucleotides: 5. CDR3: CASSQGQGARELFF. The CDR3 DNA is TGCGCCAGCAGCCAAGGACAGGGAGCCAGGGAGCTGTTTTTT.

This clonotype was detected a few times. The DNA for the CDR3 is TGCAGTGCTAGGAGCAGGGAAAGGGACAATCAGCCCCAGCATTTT. Encoded protein: CSARSRERDNQPQHF. The chain is built from TRBV20-1 and TRBJ1-5; a possible D gene is TRBD1 (5 bases). CDR1 and CDR2 (germline): DFQATT, SNEGSKA (reference sequence). There are 15 residues in the CDR3. V dropped 3 bases and J dropped 3 bases, with 15 bases sitting between them.

This clonotype was seen many times. The chain couples TRBV28 to TRBJ2-7; D is tentatively TRBD1 or TRBD2 (6 bases each). The CDR3 contains 17 residues. V lost 6 bases and J 0 bases, leaving 21 bases between the germline ends. Germline V gives CDR1 MDHEN, CDR2 SYDVKM. Written as DNA, the CDR3 is TGTGCCAGCAGCATCGTTTGGGGGGACACCATCTCCTACGAGCAGTACTTC. The encoded protein is CASSIVWGDTISYEQYF.

This clonotype was counted ten times or more. The J gene is TRBJ2-1, the V gene TRBV7-3, with 7 bases aligning to TRBD2. The V gene end was trimmed by 0 bases and the J gene end by 2 bases; junction bases not matched to a gene: 4. CDR3 length: 16 amino acids. CDR1 SGHTA and CDR2 FQGTGA come from the germline V gene. The CDR3 loop reads CASSLTGGSTYNEQFF. As DNA, the CDR3 is TGTGCCAGCAGCTTAACGGGCGGGAGTACCTACAATGAGCAGTTCTTC.